The clone carrying this T cell receptor (beta chain) was counted once. Participants came from under 30 US areas, aged roughly 18 to 89 years. Donors were grouped by their self-reported clinical history. The sample comes from a study of blood T cell repertoires in COVID-19. The wider study: Sources were T cells, B-cell-depleted T cells, or PBMCs; the material itself was cDNA or gDNA.

Source study methods: Reference gene primers were amplified, and this amplification served to estimate nucleated cell counts. The repertoire was sequenced with immunoSEQ multiplex PCR; TCRdb's copy has only in-frame clones and lacks some. The V and J calls and clone size are taken from that table; D and trimming were inferred from the DNA. The sample includes a few hundred thousand clones, around nine tenths of them seen just once. Germline V gene data show CDR1 as MNHNS and CDR2 as SASEGT. The CDR3 consists of 18 residues. The V gene end was trimmed by 4 bases and the J gene end by 0 bases; junction bases not matched to a gene: 12.

Input material: PBMCs or T cells enriched from blood (not recorded which). This chain joins TRBV6-1 and TRBJ1-5; 7 bases line up with TRBD1. This clonotype originated in a woman between 50 and 59 years old who had recovered from COVID-19. CDR3 sequence: CASSARQGKAYSNQPQHF. The CDR3 DNA sequence: TGTGCCAGCAGTGCCAGACAGGGAAAAGCGTATAGCAATCAGCCCCAGCATTTT.